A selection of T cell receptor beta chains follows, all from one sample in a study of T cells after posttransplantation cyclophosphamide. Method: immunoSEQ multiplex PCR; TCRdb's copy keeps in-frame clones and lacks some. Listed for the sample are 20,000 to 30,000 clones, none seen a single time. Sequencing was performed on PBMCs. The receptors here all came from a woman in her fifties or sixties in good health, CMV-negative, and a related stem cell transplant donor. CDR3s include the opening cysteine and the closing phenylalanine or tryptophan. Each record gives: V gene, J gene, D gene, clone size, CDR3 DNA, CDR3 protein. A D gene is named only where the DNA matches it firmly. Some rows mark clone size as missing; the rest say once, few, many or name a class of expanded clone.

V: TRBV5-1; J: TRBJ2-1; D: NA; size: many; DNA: TGCGCCAGCAGCTTACAGGGTCAGGATGAGCAGTTCTTC; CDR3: CASSLQGQDEQFF
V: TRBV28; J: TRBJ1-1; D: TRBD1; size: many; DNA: TGTGCCAGCAGTTCGCGACAGGGGGGTTCAGCTTTCTTT; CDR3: CASSSRQGGSAFF
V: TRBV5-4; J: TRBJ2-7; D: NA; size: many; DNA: TGTGCCAGCAGCTTGTTTTTTGGGGGCGCGAGATCCTACGAGCAGTACTTC; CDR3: CASSLFFGGARSYEQYF
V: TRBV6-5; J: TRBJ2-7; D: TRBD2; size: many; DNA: TGTGCCAGCAGTTTCCGACTAGCGGGAGACTACGAGCAGTACTTC; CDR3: CASSFRLAGDYEQYF
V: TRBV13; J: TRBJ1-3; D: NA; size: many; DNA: TGTGCCAGCAGTACGGGCTCTGGAAACACCATATATTTT; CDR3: CASSTGSGNTIYF
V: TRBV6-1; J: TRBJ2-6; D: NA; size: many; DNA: TGTGCCAGCAGTGAAGAAGGGGGTGGGGCCAACGTCCTGACTTTC; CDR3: CASSEEGGGANVLTF
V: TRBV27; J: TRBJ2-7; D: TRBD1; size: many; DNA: TGTGCCAGCAGGAAAGACAGGGACCTTGTAGGCGAGCAGTACTTC; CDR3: CASRKDRDLVGEQYF
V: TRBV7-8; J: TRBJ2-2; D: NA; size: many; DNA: TGTGCCAGCAGGCGATCAGGGTTTACCGGGGAGCTGTTTTTT; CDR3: CASRRSGFTGELFF
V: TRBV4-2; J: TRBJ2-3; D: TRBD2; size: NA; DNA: TGTGCCAGCAGCCAGGGACTAGCAAGCCCAGATACGCAGTATTTT; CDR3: CASSQGLASPDTQYF
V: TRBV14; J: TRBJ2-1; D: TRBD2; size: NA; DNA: TGTGCCAGCAGCCAAAAAGTGGGTCTAGCGGGGTTCTCTTCCTACAATGAGCAGTTCTTC; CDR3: CASSQKVGLAGFSSYNEQFF
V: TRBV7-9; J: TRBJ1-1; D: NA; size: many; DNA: TGTGCCAGCAGCTTAGGGTTAGGGGGTCCTTATGGCGAAGCTTTCTTT; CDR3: CASSLGLGGPYGEAFF
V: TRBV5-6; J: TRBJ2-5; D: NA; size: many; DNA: TGTGCCAGCAGCTTGGGGACAAAAGGGTACCAAGAGACCCAGTACTTC; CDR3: CASSLGTKGYQETQYF
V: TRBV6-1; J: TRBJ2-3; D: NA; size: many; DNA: TGTGCCAGCAGAGACAGGTTCACTGACACAGATACGCAGTATTTT; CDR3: CASRDRFTDTDTQYF
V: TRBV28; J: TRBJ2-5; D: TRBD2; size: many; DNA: TGTGCCAGCAGTTTAATAATAGCGGGAGGGGAGACCCAGTACTTC; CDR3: CASSLIIAGGETQYF
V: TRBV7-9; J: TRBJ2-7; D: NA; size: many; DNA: TGTGCCAGCAGCACGAGGGGGACCTACGAGCAGTACTTC; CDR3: CASSTRGTYEQYF
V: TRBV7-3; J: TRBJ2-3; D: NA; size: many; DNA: TGTGCCAGCAGCTACAGACCCACAGATACGCAGTATTTT; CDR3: CASSYRPTDTQYF
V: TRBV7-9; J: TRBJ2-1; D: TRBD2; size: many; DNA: TGTGCCAGCAGCTTAGGACCCAGCGGGAGGGCTTACGGCAATGAGCAGTTCTTC; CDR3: CASSLGPSGRAYGNEQFF
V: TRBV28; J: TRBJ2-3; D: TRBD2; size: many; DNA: TGTGCCAGCCGGACTAGCGGGAGGGAAAGGGCAGATACGCAGTATTTT; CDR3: CASRTSGRERADTQYF
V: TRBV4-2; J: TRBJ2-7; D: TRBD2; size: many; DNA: TGTGCCAGCAGCCAAGCTAGCGGGGCGCGCATTTCCTACGAGCAGTACTTC; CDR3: CASSQASGARISYEQYF
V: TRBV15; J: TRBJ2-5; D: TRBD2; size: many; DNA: TGTGCCACCAGCAGAGGTGGGCTAGCGGGGCCAGAGACCCAGTACTTC; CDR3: CATSRGGLAGPETQYF
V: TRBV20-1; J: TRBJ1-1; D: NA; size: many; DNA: TGCAGTGCTAGCGTTGACAGAGAAGCTTTCTTT; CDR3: CSASVDREAFF
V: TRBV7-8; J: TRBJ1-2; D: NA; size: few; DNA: TGTGCCAGCAGCTATAATCCACGGGGAAACTATGGCTACACCTTC; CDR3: CASSYNPRGNYGYTF
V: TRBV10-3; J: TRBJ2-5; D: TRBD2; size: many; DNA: TGTGCCATCGCTGTCCTAGCGGGGCAAGAGACCCAGTACTTC; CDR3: CAIAVLAGQETQYF
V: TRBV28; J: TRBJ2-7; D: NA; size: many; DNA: TGTGCCAGCAGTGTAGCTTCCTACGAGCAGTACTTC; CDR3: CASSVASYEQYF
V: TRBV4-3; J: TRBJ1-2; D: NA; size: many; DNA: TGCGCCAGCAGCCCCCGGGGGGGAGGCTATGGCTACACCTTC; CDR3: CASSPRGGGYGYTF
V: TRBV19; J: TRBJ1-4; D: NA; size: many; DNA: TGTGCCAGTAGTGAAGGACAGCCAAATGAAAAACTGTTTTTT; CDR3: CASSEGQPNEKLFF